Each of the 20 T cell receptor beta chains below was sequenced from the same sample in a study of patients and donors after allogeneic stem cell transplantation. TCRdb recomputed calls from the RT-PCR reads with MiXCR, one row per CDR3 protein. The data contain around 160,000 distinct CDR3 sequences, 30% of them singletons. Sequencing was carried out using blood, either unsorted or a sorted T cell fraction (not recorded which). The receptors here all came from a human donor who was either an allogeneic HSCT recipient or a stem cell or donor lymphocyte infusion donor (not recorded which). It is not recorded whose cells these are; they may come from a transplant donor.

This clonotype appeared a single time. The rearrangement joins TRBV6-2 or TRBV6-3 to TRBJ2-2; the D gene is possibly TRBD2 (6 bases). The germline gives CDR1 MNHEY, CDR2 SVGEGT. This CDR3 contains 14 residues. V was trimmed by 7 bases and J by 4 bases, leaving 13 bases between them. The CDR3 loop is CASIPGGSTGELFF. CDR3 sequence (DNA): TGTGCCAGCATTCCCGGGGGATCCACCGGGGAGCTGTTTTTT.

CDR3 in DNA: TGCGCCAGCAGCCAAGATGGGGGCAGGGAGACCCAGTACTTC. This encodes CASSQDGGRETQYF. The gene calls are TRBV4-3 and TRBJ2-5, with D maybe TRBD1 (6 bases). The V end lost 0 bases, the J end lost 5 bases, and 10 bases lay between the germline ends. In germline, CDR1 is LGHNA, CDR2 YSLEER. The CDR3 length is 14 residues.

This clonotype was seen a handful of times. This chain connects TRBV5-1 to TRBJ1-1; TRBD1 aligns across 7 bases. In germline, CDR1 is SGHRS, CDR2 YFSETQ. This CDR3 contains 15 residues. Trimming cost V 4 bases and J 0 bases; bases outside gene matches: 6. For the CDR3, the DNA is TGCGCCAGCAGCCGGGGACAGTTAATGAACACTGAAGCTTTCTTT. Translated: CASSRGQLMNTEAFF.

This clonotype was observed a handful of times. V is TRBV3-1 and J is TRBJ2-5, with no clear D. The CDR3 consists of 13 residues. Germline loops: CDR1 LGHDT, CDR2 YNNKEL (reference sequence). V lost 7 bases and J lost 1, with 10 bases in between. CDR3 amino acids: CASTAYPQETQYF. As DNA, the CDR3 is TGTGCCAGCACCGCGTACCCCCAAGAGACCCAGTACTTC.

This clonotype was counted between two and nine times. The rearrangement links TRBV15 to TRBJ2-1; no clear D gene. Deletions cut 4 bases from V and 7 bases from J, with 17 bases between. There are 15 residues in the CDR3. Per germline, CDR1 LNHNV and CDR2 YYDKDF (reference sequence). The CDR3 DNA sequence: TGTGCCACCAGCACCATCGCTGTCAGCGCAAATGAGCAGTTCTTC. Encoded protein: CATSTIAVSANEQFF.

This clonotype was observed a handful of times. The rearrangement uses TRBV12-3 or TRBV12-4 and TRBJ2-7, with 11 bases aligning to TRBD2. The CDR3 totals 14 residues. V gave up 3 bases and J gave up 3 bases; unmatched junction bases: 1. The CDR3 DNA follows: TGTGCCAGCAGTTTTGGGACTAGCGGCTACGAGCAGTACTTC. The encoded protein is CASSFGTSGYEQYF.

This chain links TRBV5-1 with TRBJ2-1, with 10 bases identical to TRBD2. CDR3 length equals 16 residues. Looked up from germline, CDR1 is SGHRS and CDR2 is YFSETQ. The ends lost 3 bases at V and 4 bases at J; junction bases unmatched: 7. CDR3 DNA sequence: TGCGCCAGCAGCTACACTGGACTAGCGGCTTACAATGAGCAGTTCTTC. As protein: CASSYTGLAAYNEQFF.

There are a few counts of this clonotype. The rearrangement joins TRBV5-1 to TRBJ2-3; 12 nucleotides line up with TRBD2. The CDR3 loop spans 17 amino acids. Trimming cost V 5 bases and J 0 bases; bases outside gene matches: 7. CDR1 and CDR2 from the germline V gene are SGHRS and YFSETQ. CDR3 residues: CASSPAGTSGSTDTQYF. CDR3 nucleotide sequence: TGCGCCAGCAGTCCCGCCGGGACTAGCGGGAGCACAGATACGCAGTATTTT.

This clonotype was observed a few times. The chain has TRBV25-1 and TRBJ1-1; the match to TRBD1 covers 7 bases. Unmatched junction bases numbered 12, after V lost 0 bases and J lost 5 bases. The CDR3 contains 17 residues. Germline CDR1 reads MGHDK; CDR2 reads SYGVNS. The CDR3 is CASSEYYPVTGKTEAFF. DNA for the CDR3: TGTGCCAGCAGTGAATATTATCCTGTGACAGGGAAGACTGAAGCTTTCTTT.

The rearrangement links TRBV20-1 to TRBJ2-1, with D perhaps TRBD2 (5 bases). The CDR3 is 16 residues long. Trimming shortened V by 0 bases and J by 8 bases, and 20 bases separated the two germline ends. Germline lookup yields CDR1 DFQATT and CDR2 SNEGSKA (reference sequence). CDR3 amino acids: CSARDRGLTGWYEQFF. CDR3 DNA sequence: TGCAGTGCTAGAGACCGAGGATTAACGGGATGGTATGAGCAGTTCTTC.

The chain combines TRBV7-9 with TRBJ1-6; a possible D gene is TRBD1 (6 bases). Germline lookup yields CDR1 SEHNR and CDR2 FQNEAQ (reference sequence). V lost 3 bases to trimming and J lost 9 bases, with 12 bases between them. The CDR3 spans 14 residues. DNA of the CDR3: TGTGCCAGCAGCTTGGGGGGGGCACGTTCACCCCTCCACTTT. Translated: CASSLGGARSPLHF. Supplemented by reference TRBV7-9 and TRBJ1-6, the full variable domain reads DTGVSQNPRHKITKRGQNVTFRCDPISEHNRLYWYRQTLGQGPEFLTYFQNEAQLEKSRLLSDRFSAERPKGSFSTLEIQRTEQGDSAMYLCASSLGGARSPLHFGNGTRLTVT.

This clonotype was seen repeatedly, ten times or more. In DNA form, the CDR3 reads TGCAGTGCTAGGGACCCCGGGAGTCTCTATGGCTACACCTTC. Encoded protein: CSARDPGSLYGYTF. The gene calls are TRBV20-1 and TRBJ1-2; D is unresolved. The CDR3 extends over 14 amino acids. V lost 3 bases, J lost 4 bases, and 15 bases lay in between. Per the germline V gene, CDR1 is DFQATT and CDR2 is SNEGSKA (reference sequence).

The chain recombines TRBV20-1 with TRBJ2-3, with TRBD2 identical over 8 bases. V lost 3 bases, J lost 3 bases, and 8 bases stayed unmatched. Germline lookup yields CDR1 DFQATT and CDR2 SNEGSKA (reference sequence). The CDR3 is made up of 15 amino acids. CDR3 region: CSASGRALTTDTQYF. The CDR3 bases are TGCAGTGCTAGCGGGAGGGCCCTCACGACAGATACGCAGTATTTT.

The chain is built from TRBV14 and TRBJ1-4, with a weak D call TRBD1 (6 bases). The CDR3 runs to 14 residues. Germline V gene lookup returns CDR1 SGHDN and CDR2 FVKESK. Trimming cost V 3 bases and J 4 bases, with 9 bases left between them. The CDR3 DNA reads as TGTGCCAGCAGCCAGGCCAGGGGTAATGAAAAACTGTTTTTT. Protein product: CASSQARGNEKLFF.

In this sample, this clonotype turned up a few times. The V gene is TRBV6-4, the J gene TRBJ2-1; the match to TRBD2 covers 12 bases. V gave up 3 bases and J gave up 6 bases; unmatched junction bases: 3. This CDR3 has 15 residues. Germline-derived CDR1 and CDR2 are MRHNA and SNTAGT. The CDR3 reads CASSDMTSGSNEQFF. The CDR3 region has the DNA TGTGCCAGCAGTGATATGACTAGCGGGAGCAATGAGCAGTTCTTC.

This clonotype came up many times. The chain combines TRBV5-6 with TRBJ1-2, with a possible D match to TRBD1 (5 bases). V lost 3 bases and J lost 9, with 15 bases in between. This CDR3 has 13 amino acids. Looked up from germline, CDR1 is SGHDT and CDR2 is YYEEEE. The DNA for the CDR3 is TGTGCCAGCAGCTCTGGGGCAGGGACGCGCTACACCTTC. As protein: CASSSGAGTRYTF.

This clonotype occurred a few times. The chain joins TRBV15 to TRBJ1-2; D gene ambiguous. The CDR3 is made up of 13 amino acids. Per germline, CDR1 LNHNV and CDR2 YYDKDF (reference sequence). Trimming stripped 0 bases from V and 8 bases from J, with 10 bases between. The CDR3 spells CATSREQVLGYTF. The DNA of the CDR3 is TGTGCCACCAGCAGAGAGCAGGTTTTGGGCTACACCTTC. The entire variable domain, with the rest obtained from reference TRBV15 and TRBJ1-2, is as follows: DAMVIQNPRYQVTQFGKPVTLSCSQTLNHNVMYWYQQKSSQAPKLLFHYYDKDFNNEADTPDNFQSRRPNTSFCFLDIRSPGLGDTAMYLCATSREQVLGYTFGSGTRLTVV.

The genes are TRBV12-5 and TRBJ1-5; D remains ambiguous. Germline CDR1 LGHNT, CDR2 FRNRAP. V lost 1 base, J lost 10 bases, and 8 bases lay in between. This CDR3 comprises 12 residues. The DNA of the CDR3 is TGTGCTAGTGGTTTGGGACTGTCTCCCCAGCATTTT. Residues: CASGLGLSPQHF.

This clonotype showed up just a few times. This CDR3 reads CAISELQTVRDRGYSGNTIYF. CDR3 in DNA: TGTGCCATCAGTGAGTTGCAAACAGTCAGAGATCGGGGGTATTCTGGAAACACCATATATTTT. The rearrangement joins TRBV10-3 to TRBJ1-3, with D maybe TRBD1 (5 bases). The V gene's germline CDR1 is ENHRY and CDR2 SYGVKD. V was shortened by 1 base and J by 1 base, with 26 bases between the two germline ends. This CDR3 is 21 amino acids long.

V is TRBV5-6 and J is TRBJ2-7; no definite D call. The V gene lost 0 bases and the J gene lost 7 bases, with 5 bases spanning the gap. The germline V gene has CDR1 SGHDT and CDR2 YYEEEE. The CDR3 covers 11 residues. This chain's CDR3 is CASSLDGEQYF. CDR3 coding DNA: TGTGCCAGCAGCTTGGACGGGGAGCAGTACTTC.